These 24 T cell receptor beta chains came from one sample sequenced in a study of blood T cell repertoires in COVID-19. Some clones are missing from TCRdb's copy, which holds only in-frame ones; the method was immunoSEQ multiplex PCR. The sample has under 35,000 clones, 88% seen once. Sequenced input: peripheral blood. These receptors were obtained from a woman in her forties or fifties with active COVID-19.

The rearrangement joins TRBV7-2 to TRBJ1-2; perhaps TRBD1 as D (5 bases). Germline CDR1 is SGHTA and CDR2 is FQGNSA. V lost 5 bases and J 8 bases, leaving 21 bases between the germline ends. This CDR3 has 15 amino acids. The DNA of the CDR3 is TGTGCCAGCAGCCCCTCGACAGCTTGGGGTGGGGGCTACACCTTC. Protein product: CASSPSTAWGGGYTF.

V usage is TRBV9 and J usage is TRBJ2-5, with 7 bases identical to TRBD2. The trim removed 4 bases at V and 3 bases at J, leaving 3 bases unmatched. From germline, CDR1 is SGDLS and CDR2 YYNGEE. The CDR3 contains 13 residues. CDR3 protein: CASSPGREETQYF. The CDR3 DNA reads as TGTGCCAGCAGCCCGGGGAGGGAAGAGACCCAGTACTTC.

J is TRBJ1-2 and V is TRBV5-4; D is possibly TRBD1 (6 bases). CDR3 length: 13 residues. Trimming cost V 3 bases and J 8 bases, with 14 bases left between them. Germline CDR1 reads SGHNT; CDR2 reads YYREEE (reference sequence). The CDR3 reads CASSWQGIEGYTF. The CDR3 bases are TGTGCCAGCAGCTGGCAGGGGATAGAGGGCTACACCTTC.

The chain recombines TRBV5-1 with TRBJ2-7, with a possible D match to TRBD1 (5 bases). With 5 bases removed from V and 1 base from J, the gap between germline ends came to 13 bases. The CDR3 runs 14 residues. From germline, CDR1 is SGHRS and CDR2 YFSETQ. The CDR3 DNA is TGCGCCAGCAGACAGGACACGTTTTCCTACGAGCAGTACTTC. Protein sequence: CASRQDTFSYEQYF.

This sequence joins TRBV6-5 and TRBJ1-2, with 7 nucleotides matching TRBD1. CDR1 MNHEY and CDR2 SVGAGI come from the germline V gene. This CDR3 has 13 residues. V was pared by 2 bases and J by 8 bases, with 5 bases of the junction left unmatched. The CDR3 DNA reads TGTGCCAGCAGTTACACGACAGGGTACGGCTACACCTTC. Translated: CASSYTTGYGYTF.

The chain joins TRBV12-3 or TRBV12-4 to TRBJ1-2, with TRBD1 as a possible D gene (6 bases). The CDR3 has 13 residues. Trimming left V 5 bases short and J 5 bases short, with 12 bases between. The CDR3 here is CASSPTGIYGYTF. CDR3 in DNA: TGTGCCAGCAGTCCTACAGGGATTTATGGCTACACCTTC.

The chain recombines TRBV5-1 with TRBJ2-1; the D gene is possibly TRBD2 (5 bases). The V and J ends lost 0 bases and 1 base respectively, with 11 bases between them. Germline V gene sequence: CDR1 SGHRS, CDR2 YFSETQ. The length of the CDR3 is 16 residues. CDR3 residues: CASSLDGLGSYNEQFF. CDR3 sequence (DNA): TGCGCCAGCAGCTTGGACGGACTGGGTTCCTACAATGAGCAGTTCTTC.

The V and J genes are TRBV2 and TRBJ2-1; the match to TRBD1 covers 9 bases. After removal of 8 bases from V and 0 bases from J, the junction contained 11 bases not matched to a gene. This CDR3 has 17 residues. Germline CDR1 and CDR2: SNHLY and FYNNEI. In DNA, the CDR3 is TGTGCCAGCGTTCGTGAACAGGGGGCGAGCTCCTACAATGAGCAGTTCTTC. It encodes CASVREQGASSYNEQFF.

The rearrangement uses TRBV11-2 and TRBJ2-1; D unclear. The CDR3 runs to 15 residues. Germline V gives CDR1 SGHAT, CDR2 FQNNGV. V lost 1 base to trimming and J lost 0 bases, with 7 bases between them. As DNA, the CDR3 is TGTGCCAGCAGCTTAGTCTTTAGCTCCTACAATGAGCAGTTCTTC. Translation gives CASSLVFSSYNEQFF.

CDR3 nucleotides: TGTGCCAGCAGCTTAATCGTGTTGAGCAATCAGCCCCAGCATTTT. Translating gives CASSLIVLSNQPQHF. This rearrangement joins TRBV7-2 to TRBJ1-5, with no clear D. Trimming removed 2 bases from V and 1 base from J, with 9 bases in between. Germline V CDR1 and CDR2: SGHTA, FQGNSA. The CDR3 covers 15 residues.

The gene calls are TRBV28 and TRBJ1-1; possible D gene TRBD1, 5 bases. The CDR3 is made up of 15 amino acids. Germline-derived CDR1 and CDR2 are MDHEN and SYDVKM. Between the trimmed V and J ends, which lost 6 bases and 1 base, there was a span of 15 bases. CDR3 sequence (DNA): TGTGCCAGCAGGTTTGAGTCAGGGCCGAACACTGAAGCTTTCTTT. As protein: CASRFESGPNTEAFF.

The gene calls are TRBV3-1 (or the pseudogene TRBV3-2) and TRBJ1-1; D is possibly TRBD1 (6 bases). CDR1 is LGHDT and CDR2 is YNNKEL in the germline V gene (reference sequence). With 8 bases removed from V and 1 base from J, the gap between germline ends came to 17 bases. This CDR3 spans 15 amino acids. This CDR3 reads CASADIRTENTEAFF. The CDR3 DNA follows: TGTGCCAGCGCAGATATCAGGACAGAGAACACTGAAGCTTTCTTT.

The sample holds one count of this clone. The chain joins TRBV12-3 or TRBV12-4 to TRBJ1-1, with D uncertain. Trimming left V 5 bases short and J 1 base short, with 5 bases between. This CDR3 region has 12 residues. CDR3 in DNA: TGTGCCAGCAGTAATCAGAACACTGAAGCTTTCTTT. It encodes CASSNQNTEAFF.

In this sample, this clone turned up once. The V call is TRBV10-3, the J call TRBJ2-1; 10 positions match TRBD2. CDR3 length: 14 amino acids. Germline CDR1 reads ENHRY; CDR2 reads SYGVKD. J gave up 9 bases and V 7 bases, and 9 bases lay outside the gene matches. CDR3 protein: CAITPSGRDSEQFF. Here the CDR3 DNA reads TGTGCCATCACACCCAGCGGGAGGGACAGTGAGCAGTTCTTC.

The table lists this clone with a count of one. The V call is TRBV18, the J call TRBJ2-2; D is unclear. Trimming shortened V by 2 bases and J by 2 bases, and 12 bases separated the two germline ends. This CDR3 spans 16 amino acids. Per the germline V gene, CDR1 is KGHSH and CDR2 is LQKENI. DNA of the CDR3: TGTGCCAGCTCACCATCGGTTCCAGGTAACACCGGGGAGCTGTTTTTT. Amino acid sequence: CASSPSVPGNTGELFF.

The chain combines TRBV18 with TRBJ2-7, with 10 bases aligning to TRBD1. Germline values: CDR1 KGHSH, CDR2 LQKENI. The CDR3 is 14 amino acids. V lost 8 bases to trimming and J lost 7 bases; unmatched junction nucleotides: 11. Here the CDR3 DNA reads TGTGCCAGCACCTGGGACAGGGGATTGGGGGAGCAGTACTTC. This encodes CASTWDRGLGEQYF.

The V gene is TRBV3-1 (or the pseudogene TRBV3-2), the J gene TRBJ2-5; TRBD1 agrees at 8 bases. Germline-derived CDR1 and CDR2 are LGHDT and YNNKEL (reference sequence). The ends lost 3 bases at V and 5 bases at J; junction bases unmatched: 11. The CDR3 consists of 16 residues. CDR3 nucleotides: TGTGCCAGCAGCCAGAGGGGACAGGCGGTTCGGGAGACCCAGTACTTC. Translated: CASSQRGQAVRETQYF.

As DNA, the CDR3 is TGTGCCAGCGGGGTGAAGCGGTCTGCCGGCGACGAGCAGTACTTC. Translation: CASGVKRSAGDEQYF. The chain has TRBV2 and TRBJ2-7; D might be TRBD2 (5 bases). Germline loops: CDR1 SNHLY, CDR2 FYNNEI. This CDR3 has 15 residues. V was cut by 8 bases and J by 5 bases, with 22 bases left in between.

J is TRBJ2-3 and V is TRBV7-9; D might be TRBD2 (5 bases). This CDR3 is built from 15 residues. The germline CDR1 and CDR2 sequences are SEHNR and FQNEAQ (reference sequence). The germline V and J ends were trimmed by 1 base and 3 bases, with 11 bases remaining between them. The CDR3 DNA reads TGTGCCAGCAGCTTAGGAGGCACGGGGACAGATACGCAGTATTTT. This codes for CASSLGGTGTDTQYF.

By proportion, this clone is medium-sized (0.01 to 0.1%). The genes are TRBV15 and TRBJ1-4, with a weak D call TRBD1 (5 bases). The V end lost 8 bases, the J end lost 2 bases, and 12 bases lay between the germline ends. The CDR3 is 14 amino acids. CDR1 is LNHNV, CDR2 YYDKDF, per germline (reference sequence). CDR3 coding DNA: TGTGCCACCTGGCGGGGGGGGACTAATGAAAAACTGTTTTTT. Its protein is CATWRGGTNEKLFF.

CDR3 DNA sequence: TGTGCCAGCAGTTACAGACTAGCGGACACCGGGGAGCTGTTTTTT. This translates into CASSYRLADTGELFF. The rearrangement joins TRBV6-6 to TRBJ2-2; 9 nucleotides align to TRBD2. This CDR3 contains 15 residues. CDR1 MNHNY and CDR2 SVGAGI come from the germline V gene (reference sequence). J gave up 3 bases and V 2 bases, and 1 base lay outside the gene matches.

This rearrangement joins TRBV13 to TRBJ2-7; a possible D gene is TRBD1 (5 bases). The germline gives CDR1 PRHDT, CDR2 FYEKMQ (reference sequence). V was cut by 8 bases and J by 1 base, with 21 bases left in between. The CDR3 contains 16 residues. Here the CDR3 DNA reads TGTGCCAGCGGACCGCTGGGGCGGTTAAAGTCCTACGAGCAGTACTTC. This translates into CASGPLGRLKSYEQYF.

The chain combines TRBV4-2 with TRBJ2-1, with 11 nucleotides matching TRBD2. The junction had 8 bases not matched to a gene; V was cut back by 6 bases and J by 4 bases. Germline lookup yields CDR1 LGHNA and CDR2 YNFKEQ. CDR3 size: 16 residues. The CDR3 DNA follows: TGTGCCAGCAGTAAAACCGGGACTAGCGGTTACAATGAGCAGTTCTTC. Its translation is CASSKTGTSGYNEQFF.

The V and J genes are TRBV4-1 and TRBJ1-1, with D maybe TRBD1 (6 bases). The CDR3 length is 16 residues. Germline CDR1 and CDR2: MGHRA and YSYEKL. V was cut by 4 bases and J by 1 base, with 16 bases left in between. For the CDR3, the DNA is TGCGCCAGCAGCCCAATGTCAGGGGTGCGGAACACTGAAGCTTTCTTT. This encodes CASSPMSGVRNTEAFF.